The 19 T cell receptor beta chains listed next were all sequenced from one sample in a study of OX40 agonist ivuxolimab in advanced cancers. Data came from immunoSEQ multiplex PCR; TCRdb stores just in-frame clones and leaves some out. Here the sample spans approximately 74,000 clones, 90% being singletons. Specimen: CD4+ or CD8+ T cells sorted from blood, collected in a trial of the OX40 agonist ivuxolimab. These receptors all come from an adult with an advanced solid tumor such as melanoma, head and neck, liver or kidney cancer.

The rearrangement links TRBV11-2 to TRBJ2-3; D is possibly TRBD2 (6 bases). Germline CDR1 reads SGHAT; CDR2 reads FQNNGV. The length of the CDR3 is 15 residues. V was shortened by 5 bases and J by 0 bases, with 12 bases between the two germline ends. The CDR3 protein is CASSTAGFSTDTQYF. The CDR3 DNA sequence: TGTGCCAGCAGCACCGCGGGATTTAGCACAGATACGCAGTATTTT. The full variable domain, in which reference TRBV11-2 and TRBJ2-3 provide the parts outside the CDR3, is EAGVAQSPRYKIIEKRQSVAFWCNPISGHATLYWYQQILGQGPKLLIQFQNNGVVDDSQLPKDRFSAERLKGVDSTLKIQPAKLEDSAVYLCASSTAGFSTDTQYFGPGTRLTVL.

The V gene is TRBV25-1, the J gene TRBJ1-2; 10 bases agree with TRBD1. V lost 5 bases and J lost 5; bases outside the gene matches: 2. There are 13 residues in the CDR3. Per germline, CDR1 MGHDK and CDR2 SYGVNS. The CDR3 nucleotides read TGTGCCAGCAGTATGGGACAGGGGTATGGCTACACCTTC. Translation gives CASSMGQGYGYTF.

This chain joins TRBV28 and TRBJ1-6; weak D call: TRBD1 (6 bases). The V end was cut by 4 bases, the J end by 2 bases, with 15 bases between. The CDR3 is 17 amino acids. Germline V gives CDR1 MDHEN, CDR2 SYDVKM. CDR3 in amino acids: CASSSYDRRAYNSPLHF. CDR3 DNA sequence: TGTGCCAGCAGTTCCTACGACAGGCGCGCCTATAATTCACCCCTCCACTTT.

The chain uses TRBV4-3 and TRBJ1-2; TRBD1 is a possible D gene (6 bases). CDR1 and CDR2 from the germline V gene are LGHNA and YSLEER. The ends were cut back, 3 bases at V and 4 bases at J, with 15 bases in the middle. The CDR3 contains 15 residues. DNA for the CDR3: TGCGCCAGCAGCCATTTGGACAGCGGGCTCTATGGCTACACCTTC. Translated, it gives CASSHLDSGLYGYTF.

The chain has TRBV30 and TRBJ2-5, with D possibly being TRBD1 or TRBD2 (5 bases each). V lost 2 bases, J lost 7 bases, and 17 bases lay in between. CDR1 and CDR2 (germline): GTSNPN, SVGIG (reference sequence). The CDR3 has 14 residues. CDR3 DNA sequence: TGTGCCTGGAGTCTTCCGGGGACCAGTCGGACCCAGTACTTC. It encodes CAWSLPGTSRTQYF.

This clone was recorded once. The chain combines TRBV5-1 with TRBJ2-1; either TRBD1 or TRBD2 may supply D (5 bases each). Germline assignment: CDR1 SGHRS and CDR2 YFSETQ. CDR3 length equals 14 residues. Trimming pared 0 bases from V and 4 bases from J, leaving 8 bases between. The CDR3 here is CASSLAEGYNEQFF. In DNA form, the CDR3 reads TGCGCCAGCAGCTTGGCCGAGGGGTACAATGAGCAGTTCTTC.

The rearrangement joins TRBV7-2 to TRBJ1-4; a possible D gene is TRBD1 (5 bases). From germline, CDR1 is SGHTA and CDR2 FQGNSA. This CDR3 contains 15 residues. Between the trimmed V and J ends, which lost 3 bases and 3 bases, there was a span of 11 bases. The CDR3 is CASSFEGLPNEKLFF. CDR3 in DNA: TGTGCCAGCAGCTTTGAGGGACTGCCTAATGAAAAACTGTTTTTT.

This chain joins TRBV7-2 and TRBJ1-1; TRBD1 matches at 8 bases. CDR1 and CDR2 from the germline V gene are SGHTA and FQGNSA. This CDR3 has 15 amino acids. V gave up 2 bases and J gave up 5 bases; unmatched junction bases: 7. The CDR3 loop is CASSLQSGGVTEAFF. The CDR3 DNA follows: TGTGCCAGCAGCTTACAATCAGGGGGCGTGACTGAAGCTTTCTTT.

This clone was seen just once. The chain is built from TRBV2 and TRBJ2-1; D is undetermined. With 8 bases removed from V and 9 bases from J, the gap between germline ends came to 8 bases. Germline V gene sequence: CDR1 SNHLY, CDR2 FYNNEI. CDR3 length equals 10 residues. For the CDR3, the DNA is TGTGCCAGCCACGGCCGTGAGCAGTTCTTC. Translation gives CASHGREQFF.

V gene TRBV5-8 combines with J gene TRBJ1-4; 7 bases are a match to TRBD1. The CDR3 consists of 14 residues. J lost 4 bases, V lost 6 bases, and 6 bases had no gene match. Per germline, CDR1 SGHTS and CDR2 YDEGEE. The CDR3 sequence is CASNTGQLNEKLFF. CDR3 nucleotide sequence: TGTGCCAGCAACACGGGACAGCTTAATGAAAAACTGTTTTTT.

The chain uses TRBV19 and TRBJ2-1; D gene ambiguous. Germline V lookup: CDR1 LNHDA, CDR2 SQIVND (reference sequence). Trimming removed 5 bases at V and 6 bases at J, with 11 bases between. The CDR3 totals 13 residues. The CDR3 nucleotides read TGTGCCAGTAGTCTGGAGATCCGCAATGAGCAGTTCTTC. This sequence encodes CASSLEIRNEQFF.

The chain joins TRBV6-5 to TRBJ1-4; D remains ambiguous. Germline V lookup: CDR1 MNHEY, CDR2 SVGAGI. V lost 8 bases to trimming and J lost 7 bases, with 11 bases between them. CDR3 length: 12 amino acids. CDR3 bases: TGTGCCAGCGGCACGGTGGGTGAAAAACTGTTTTTT. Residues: CASGTVGEKLFF.

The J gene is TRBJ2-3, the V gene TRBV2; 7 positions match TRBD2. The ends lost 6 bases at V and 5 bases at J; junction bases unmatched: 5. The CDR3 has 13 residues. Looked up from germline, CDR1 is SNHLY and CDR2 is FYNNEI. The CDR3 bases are TGTGCCAGCAGCTCCATAGCGGGAGATACGCAGTATTTT. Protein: CASSSIAGDTQYF.

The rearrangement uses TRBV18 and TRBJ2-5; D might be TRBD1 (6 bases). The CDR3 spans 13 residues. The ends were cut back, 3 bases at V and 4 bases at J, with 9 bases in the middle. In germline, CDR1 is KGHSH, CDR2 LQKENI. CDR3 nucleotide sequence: TGTGCCAGCTCACCCTTAGGGGGAGAGACCCAGTACTTC. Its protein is CASSPLGGETQYF.

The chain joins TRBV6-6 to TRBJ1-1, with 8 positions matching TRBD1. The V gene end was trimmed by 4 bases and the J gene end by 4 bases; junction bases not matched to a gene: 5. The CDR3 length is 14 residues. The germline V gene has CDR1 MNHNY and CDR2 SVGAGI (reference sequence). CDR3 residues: CASSSTTGGTEAFF. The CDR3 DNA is TGTGCCAGCAGTTCTACTACAGGGGGCACTGAAGCTTTCTTT.

The CDR3 region is CASSQANIRELFF. CDR3 nucleotide sequence: TGCGCCAGCAGCCAAGCGAATATCCGGGAGCTGTTTTTT. The V call is TRBV4-3, the J call TRBJ2-2, with D uncertain. V was trimmed by 1 base and J by 9 bases, leaving 9 bases between them. Looked up from germline, CDR1 is LGHNA and CDR2 is YSLEER. The CDR3 spans 13 residues.

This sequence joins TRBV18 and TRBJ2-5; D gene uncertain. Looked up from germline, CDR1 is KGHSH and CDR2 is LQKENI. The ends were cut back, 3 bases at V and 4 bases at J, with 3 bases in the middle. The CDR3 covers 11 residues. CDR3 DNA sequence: TGTGCCAGCTCACCGGCAGAGACCCAGTACTTC. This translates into CASSPAETQYF.

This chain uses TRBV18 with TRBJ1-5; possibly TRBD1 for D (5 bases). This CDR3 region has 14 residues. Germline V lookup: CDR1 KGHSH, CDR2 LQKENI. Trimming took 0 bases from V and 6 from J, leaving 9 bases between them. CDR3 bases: TGTGCCAGCTCACCACCCGGGGCCCGTCAGCCCCAGCATTTT. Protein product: CASSPPGARQPQHF.

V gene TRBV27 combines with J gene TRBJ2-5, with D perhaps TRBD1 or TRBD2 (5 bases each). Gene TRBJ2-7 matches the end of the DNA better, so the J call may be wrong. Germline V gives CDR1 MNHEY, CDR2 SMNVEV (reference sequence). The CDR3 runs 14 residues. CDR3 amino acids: CASSLTGQVYEQYF. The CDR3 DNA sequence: TGTGCCAGCAGTTTAACGGGGCAGGTCTACGAGCAGTACTTC.